This passage covers 28 T cell receptor beta chains from one sample sequenced in a study of T cells after yellow fever vaccination. TCRdb processed the 5' RACE reads anew with MiXCR; each CDR3 protein has one entry. Of fewer than 85,000 distinct CDR3 sequences in the sample, about 7.7% were seen once. The sample was CD8+ T cells sorted from PBMCs, taken on the day of the yellow fever booster vaccination. These receptors came from a man under 40 who received the YFV17D yellow fever vaccine.

This chain connects TRBV7-9 to TRBJ2-7; TRBD1 aligns across 7 bases. V was pared by 11 bases and J by 5 bases, with 9 bases of the junction left unmatched. The CDR3 totals 12 residues. The V gene's germline CDR1 is SEHNR and CDR2 FQNEAQ (reference sequence). The CDR3 reads CAFSDRADEQYF. Written as DNA, the CDR3 is TGTGCCTTCTCAGACAGGGCTGACGAGCAGTACTTC.

This chain joins TRBV7-2 and TRBJ2-7; 8 nucleotides line up with TRBD2. Germline values: CDR1 SGHTA, CDR2 FQGNSA. Trimming took 3 bases from V and 0 from J; bases not matched to a gene: 7. CDR3 size: 16 residues. In nucleotides, the CDR3 is TGTGCCAGCAGCTTTGGGAGCGGGAGCGGCTCCTACGAGCAGTACTTC. Translating gives CASSFGSGSGSYEQYF.

V is TRBV2 and J is TRBJ2-1; TRBD2 aligns across 7 bases. The CDR3 spans 13 residues. The germline V gene encodes CDR1 SNHLY and CDR2 FYNNEI. V shed 8 bases and J 4 bases; nucleotides not matched to a gene: 5. This CDR3 is CASESSGYNEQFF. CDR3 DNA: TGTGCCAGCGAATCTAGCGGATACAATGAGCAGTTCTTC.

The chain couples TRBV7-2 to TRBJ2-2, with D possibly being TRBD1 or TRBD2 (5 bases each). The germline gives CDR1 SGHTA, CDR2 FQGNSA. Deletions cut 5 bases from V and 1 base from J, with 14 bases between. The CDR3 loop spans 16 amino acids. The CDR3 spells CASSPMTGRNTGELFF. DNA for the CDR3: TGTGCCAGCAGCCCTATGACGGGGCGGAACACCGGGGAGCTGTTTTTT.

Only one count was recorded for this clonotype. The chain is built from TRBV7-8 and TRBJ2-5; D possibly matches TRBD1 or TRBD2 (5 bases each). Between the trimmed V and J ends, which lost 8 bases and 6 bases, there was a span of 7 bases. Per germline, CDR1 SGHVS and CDR2 FQNEAQ. This CDR3 region has 10 residues. CDR3 in amino acids: CASGGKTQYF. Written as DNA, the CDR3 is TGTGCCAGCGGGGGAAAGACCCAGTACTTC.

In this sample, this clonotype turned up many times. Here the CDR3 DNA reads TGTGCCAGCATTTCCGAAGAGACCCAGTACTTC. Translated: CASISEETQYF. V usage is TRBV6-2 or TRBV6-3 and J usage is TRBJ2-5; no firm D call. The CDR3 sequence is 11 residues long. V lost 7 bases and J lost 3, with 6 bases in between. Germline V CDR1 and CDR2: MNHEY, SVGEGT.

This clonotype was detected a few times. CDR3 nucleotides: TGTGCCAGCATCAAGGTCAAAGACTACGAGCAGTACTTC. Translating gives CASIKVKDYEQYF. The chain is built from TRBV5-8 and TRBJ2-7; D gene unclear. This CDR3 is 13 amino acids long. The V and J ends lost 6 bases and 3 bases respectively, with 13 bases between them. Germline V gene data show CDR1 as SGHTS and CDR2 as YDEGEE.

The chain has TRBV3-1 and TRBJ2-1; 9 positions agree with TRBD2. Losses at the gene ends were 0 bases for V and 6 bases for J; bases not matched to a gene: 9. Germline assignment: CDR1 LGHDT and CDR2 YNNKEL (reference sequence). This CDR3 is 17 amino acids long. CDR3 coding DNA: TGTGCCAGCAGCCAAGATCGGGGGGGACTAGCCGGCAATGAGCAGTTCTTC. Translated: CASSQDRGGLAGNEQFF.

Written as DNA, the CDR3 is TGTGCCAGCAGCATGGGACTAGCGGGAGGCACAGATACGCAGTATTTT. It specifies CASSMGLAGGTDTQYF. The V gene is TRBV7-3, the J gene TRBJ2-3; 14 nucleotides align to TRBD2. This CDR3 contains 16 residues. With 5 bases clipped from V and 1 base from J, the junction kept 2 bases outside the gene matches. Germline CDR1 is SGHTA and CDR2 is FQGTGA.

This rearrangement joins TRBV5-5 to TRBJ2-7, with D perhaps matching TRBD1 or TRBD2 (5 bases each). This CDR3 contains 15 residues. V was pared by 5 bases and J by 3 bases, with 18 bases between. Germline V CDR1 and CDR2: SGHKS, YYEKEE (reference sequence). The CDR3 is CASRYRDVTSYEQYF. CDR3 in DNA: TGTGCCAGCAGATACCGGGACGTAACTAGCTACGAGCAGTACTTC. Filled out from reference TRBV5-5 and TRBJ2-7, the complete variable domain reads DAGVTQSPTHLIKTRGQQVTLRCSPISGHKSVSWYQQVLGQGPQFIFQYYEKEERGRGNFPDRFSARQFPNYSSELNVNALLLGDSALYLCASRYRDVTSYEQYFGPGTRLTVT.

This clonotype showed up just a few times. The CDR3 DNA reads TGTGCCAGCAGACTCCCGGGACTTCACTCCAATGAGCAGTTCTTC. Its protein product is CASRLPGLHSNEQFF. The rearrangement uses TRBV12-3 or TRBV12-4 and TRBJ2-1, with a possible D match to TRBD2 (6 bases). Trimming left V 6 bases short and J 6 bases short, with 18 bases between. This CDR3 contains 15 residues.

This clonotype was seen many times. The chain links TRBV7-9 to TRBJ2-4; 12 bases map to TRBD2. The CDR3 is 14 residues long. Germline CDR1 and CDR2: SEHNR and FQNEAQ (reference sequence). With V trimmed by 5 bases and J by 6 bases, 2 bases remained unmatched. The CDR3 reads CASSGGLAGNIQYF. As DNA, the CDR3 is TGTGCCAGCAGCGGGGGACTAGCGGGAAACATTCAGTACTTC.

V is TRBV4-1 and J is TRBJ2-3; TRBD2 agrees at 9 bases. CDR3 length equals 17 residues. V shed 2 bases, J shed 4 bases, and the junction held 10 bases outside the gene matches. Germline V gene lookup returns CDR1 MGHRA and CDR2 YSYEKL. The CDR3 region has the DNA TGCGCCAGCAGCCAATCGGAGGGGGCTAGCGGGGCAGATACGCAGTATTTT. It yields the protein CASSQSEGASGADTQYF.

This clonotype showed up just a few times. The V and J genes are TRBV4-1 and TRBJ2-2; D remains unclear. Trimming took 5 bases from V and 0 from J, leaving 7 bases between them. The CDR3 consists of 14 residues. Germline V gene lookup returns CDR1 MGHRA and CDR2 YSYEKL. Here the CDR3 reads CASSYHPNTGELFF. CDR3 coding DNA: TGCGCCAGCAGCTATCATCCGAACACCGGGGAGCTGTTTTTT.

The chain joins TRBV3-1 to TRBJ2-2; D remains unclear. Trimming pared 8 bases from V and 0 bases from J, leaving 10 bases between. From germline, CDR1 is LGHDT and CDR2 YNNKEL (reference sequence). This CDR3 is built from 14 residues. CDR3 loop: CASDGRPNTGELFF. CDR3 bases: TGTGCCAGCGATGGCCGGCCGAACACCGGGGAGCTGTTTTTT.

The chain uses TRBV10-3 and TRBJ2-7; 11 bases are shared with TRBD1. The CDR3 runs 15 residues. Germline V gene lookup returns CDR1 ENHRY and CDR2 SYGVKD. V lost 3 bases and J lost 5; bases outside the gene matches: 6. The CDR3 region has the DNA TGTGCCATCAGTGATCCCGGGACAGGGGGAAACGAGCAGTACTTC. Amino acids: CAISDPGTGGNEQYF.

This clonotype was detected a few times. The gene calls are TRBV14 and TRBJ2-7, with TRBD1 matching over 7 bases. CDR3 length equals 18 residues. Germline V gene lookup returns CDR1 SGHDN and CDR2 FVKESK. The trim removed 0 bases at V and 0 bases at J, leaving 11 bases unmatched. The chain's CDR3 is CASSQEWGQLLISYEQYF. The DNA for the CDR3 is TGTGCCAGCAGCCAAGAATGGGGACAGCTCCTAATCTCCTACGAGCAGTACTTC.

Only a few counts were recorded for this clonotype. The gene calls are TRBV25-1 and TRBJ2-7; no reliable D call. The CDR3 is 16 residues long. Germline CDR1 reads MGHDK; CDR2 reads SYGVNS. The ends were cut back, 0 bases at V and 3 bases at J, with 15 bases in the middle. The CDR3 region has the DNA TGTGCCAGCAGTGAATATTACGCAGCCACCGACTACGAGCAGTACTTC. Amino acids: CASSEYYAATDYEQYF.

The genes are TRBV12-3 or TRBV12-4 and TRBJ2-1; D not resolved. V was clipped by 2 bases and J by 6 bases, with 8 bases between them. The CDR3 runs to 13 residues. CDR3 sequence reads: CASSLQLGNEQFF. In DNA, the CDR3 is TGTGCCAGCAGTTTACAATTGGGCAATGAGCAGTTCTTC.

Many counts were recorded for this clonotype. The J gene is TRBJ2-5, the V gene TRBV29-1; tentatively, D is TRBD1 or TRBD2 (5 bases each). V lost 7 bases and J lost 0, with 12 bases in between. The germline CDR1 and CDR2 sequences are SQVTM and ANQGSEA. The CDR3 loop spans 13 amino acids. The CDR3 protein is CSAEGHNQETQYF. Written as DNA, the CDR3 is TGCAGCGCCGAGGGGCATAACCAAGAGACCCAGTACTTC.

The chain couples TRBV14 to TRBJ2-7; 7 bases agree with TRBD2. The junction had 7 bases not matched to a gene; V was cut back by 2 bases and J by 3 bases. The CDR3 length is 15 residues. Looked up from germline, CDR1 is SGHDN and CDR2 is FVKESK. The CDR3 DNA reads as TGTGCCAGCAGCCAACTCGGACTAGAGATCTACGAGCAGTACTTC. Amino acid sequence: CASSQLGLEIYEQYF.

The chain recombines TRBV23-1 with TRBJ2-1; 7 bases agree with TRBD2. TRBV23-1 is known as an ORF, though its function is uncertain. The junction had 8 bases not matched to a gene; V was cut back by 1 base and J by 5 bases. The CDR3 extends over 16 amino acids. In DNA form, the CDR3 reads TGCGCCAGCAGTCAATTAGCAGGTCTAGCGGACAATGAGCAGTTCTTC. Its protein is CASSQLAGLADNEQFF.

This chain links TRBV16 with TRBJ1-1, with D hard to call. CDR1 and CDR2 (germline): KGHSY, FQNENV. Trimming took 4 bases from V and 4 from J, leaving 10 bases between them. The CDR3 runs to 13 residues. The CDR3 reads CASSPEWSTEAFF. CDR3 bases: TGTGCCAGCAGCCCTGAATGGAGCACTGAAGCTTTCTTT.

Notes on this clonotype: A clone one base away is much larger, so this may be a read error. V is TRBV7-9 and J is TRBJ2-7, with 7 positions matching TRBD1. The CDR3 runs to 14 residues. The V and J ends lost 7 bases and 2 bases, in that order; junction bases with no gene match: 8. Germline CDR1 reads SEHNR; CDR2 reads FQNEAQ (reference sequence). For the CDR3, the DNA is TGTGCCAGCACCTGGACAGGACCCCCCTACGAGCAGTACTTC. Its translation is CASTWTGPPYEQYF.

This clonotype showed up just a few times. This chain links TRBV20-1 with TRBJ1-1, with a tentative D call TRBD1 (5 bases). This CDR3 is 12 amino acids long. Germline V lookup: CDR1 DFQATT, CDR2 SNEGSKA (reference sequence). With 3 bases removed from V and 2 bases from J, the gap between germline ends came to 7 bases. For the CDR3, the DNA is TGCAGTGCTAGTCGGGACAACACTGAAGCTTTCTTT. Translation gives CSASRDNTEAFF.

This clonotype occurred many times. The chain recombines TRBV7-8 with TRBJ2-3; TRBD1 matches at 9 bases. The CDR3 has 15 amino acids. The trim removed 4 bases at V and 0 bases at J, leaving 2 bases unmatched. CDR1 is SGHVS, CDR2 FQNEAQ, per germline. The CDR3 DNA is TGTGCCAGCAGCTACAGGGGGCTCAGCACAGATACGCAGTATTTT. Amino acid sequence: CASSYRGLSTDTQYF.

The chain combines TRBV4-3 with TRBJ2-1, with 14 bases aligning to TRBD2. Germline loops: CDR1 LGHNA, CDR2 YSLEER. There are 15 residues in the CDR3. Losses at the gene ends were 5 bases for V and 7 bases for J; bases not matched to a gene: 4. CDR3 residues: CASSFGLAGGNEQFF. The DNA for the CDR3 is TGCGCCAGCAGCTTTGGACTAGCGGGAGGAAATGAGCAGTTCTTC.

The V call is TRBV6-1, the J call TRBJ2-3, with 13 bases that match TRBD2. The CDR3 spans 17 residues. Germline values: CDR1 MNHNS, CDR2 SASEGT. The junction had 12 bases not matched to a gene; V was cut back by 8 bases and J by 4 bases. The CDR3 spells CASSGLAGAVEADTQYF. For the CDR3, the DNA is TGTGCCAGCTCCGGACTAGCGGGAGCAGTTGAGGCAGATACGCAGTATTTT.